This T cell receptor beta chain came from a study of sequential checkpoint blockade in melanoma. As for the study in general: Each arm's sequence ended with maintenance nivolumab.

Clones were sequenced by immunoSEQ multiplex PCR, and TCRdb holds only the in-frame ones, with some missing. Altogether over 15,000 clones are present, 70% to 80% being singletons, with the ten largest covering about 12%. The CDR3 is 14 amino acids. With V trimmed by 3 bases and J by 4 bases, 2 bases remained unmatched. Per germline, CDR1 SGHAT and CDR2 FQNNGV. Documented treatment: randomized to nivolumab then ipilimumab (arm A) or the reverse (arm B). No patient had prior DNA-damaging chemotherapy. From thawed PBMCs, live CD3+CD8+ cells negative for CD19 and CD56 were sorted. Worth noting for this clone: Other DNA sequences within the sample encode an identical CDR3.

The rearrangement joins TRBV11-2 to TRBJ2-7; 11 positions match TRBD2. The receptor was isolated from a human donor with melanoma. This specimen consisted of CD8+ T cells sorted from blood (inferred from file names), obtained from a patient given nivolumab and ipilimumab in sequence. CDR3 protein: CASSLTSGTYEQYF. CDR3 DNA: TGTGCCAGCAGCTTGACTAGCGGGACTTACGAGCAGTACTTC.